This T cell receptor beta chain emerged from a study of beta chain features in type 1 diabetes (dated by TCRdb to between 2018 and 2020). Regarding the study in general: Mean age, gender distribution, total cell number and subset yield did not differ between patients and healthy donors. A total of some 100,000,000 sorted cells were examined across all samples, and a strong correlation was observed between cell number per subset and RNA yield. In the study, recently diagnosed type 1 diabetes patients and matched healthy donors were compared on the TCRB repertoires of their sorted circulating CD4+ T cell subsets. Whereas all 28 donors provided naive and central memory subsets, regulatory and stem cell-like memory subsets were isolated from just 8 patients and about eight healthy donors. The investigation overall reported the following: Shorter templates might have been favored by PCR, but patient and control samples were amplified and corrected together, so both groups would have been affected equally by any skew. Only small numbers of individuals were included in the HLA sub-analyses, which left unresolved whether HLA type had any influence on TCRB rearrangement. A moderate but significant shortening of TCRB CDR3 length was observed in type 1 diabetes patients in all four CD4+ subsets. Naive, central memory and regulatory TCRB repertoires appeared to be more alike among patients than among healthy donors. At VDJ recombination sites, patients with type 1 diabetes made fewer insertions and deleted more nucleotides, a pattern implying thymic rearrangement abnormalities. Because cDNA was sequenced instead of genomic DNA, highly expressing activated cells could be over-represented, though the groups showed no difference in activation or CD3 levels.

All of the isolated RNA was reverse transcribed with the High Capacity cDNA Reverse Transcription Kit, so expressed TCRB transcripts were sequenced. Naive, central memory and regulatory T cell samples underwent deep immunoSEQ sequencing, averaging around 3.6 million total reads per sample. Sorted cells were lysed in RLT buffer and RNA was extracted with DNase-treated RNeasy Micro or Mini kits, depending on cell number. To prevent cross-contamination, each cell subset was processed individually, whereas patient and healthy donor samples were processed jointly. The immunoSEQ multiplex PCR was used to amplify TCRB sequences from cDNA, generating 87-bp fragments that spanned the CDR3 region. Sequencing of the amplicons was performed on the Illumina HiSeq platform. Concerning the study's data processing: PCR bias was computationally corrected using synthetic template baselines, reads within Hamming distance 2 were collapsed, and singletons that could not be merged were discarded. By aligning reads against IMGT, V, D and J genes, CDR3 length, and insertions or deletions at six rearrangement sites were assigned. Within each subset, clonotype counts were normalized to sorted cell number, after which true diversity and Gini coefficients were computed with the tcR R package. Repertoire sharing was quantified using the overlap coefficient calculated on TCRB nucleotide sequences. As a proxy for the pre-selection repertoire, out-of-frame TCRB sequences from naive cells were analyzed. TCRdb holds this immuneACCESS table with in-frame rearrangements only. Some clones are missing; in checked studies, unresolved V genes explain under half, and the rest has no known cause. The DNA gave D and trimming, while V, J and clone size come from that table. The sample table holds hundreds of thousands of clones, of which around a sixth were seen once. The top ten constitute approximately 0.099% of the sample.

A single peripheral blood draw of 90 to 150 mL on average was collected from each donor into heparinised tubes. A BD FACSAria II and a panel including CD45RO, CCR7, CD25, CD127, CD95 and CD27 were used to sort naive, central memory, regulatory and stem cell-like memory CD4+ T cells. Every sorted population had a purity above 95%. PBMCs were isolated immediately by Lymphoprep density gradient centrifugation and stained directly without culture. Samples were stained and sorted in pairs, with one healthy donor and one patient per experiment, so that batch effects were minimized. Cut back by 4 bases and 5 bases, the V and J ends lie 18 bases apart. The cysteine opens and the phenylalanine closes a CDR3 of 15 amino acids. The retained sequence is limited to the CDR3, 45 bases, with the frame set at the first base. Via the germline V gene, CDR1 is SGHRS and CDR2 YFSETQ. Comments on this clone: It has no known antigen specificity. Base qualities are missing; no much larger clone stands one base away.

Material: naive CD4+ T cells from blood. The sample's cell subset or site label is to be understood as: true naive CD4+ T cells. In this chain, TRBV5-1 is recombined with TRBJ1-2, with no confidently assigned D gene. This receptor was obtained from a young man in good health. The CDR3 region: CASSPSPGSPYGYTF. The DNA is as follows: TGCGCCAGCAGCCCGAGCCCCGGGTCCCCTTATGGCTACACCTTC.